The 30 T cell receptor beta chains in this list originate from one sample, sequenced in a study of blood T cell repertoires in COVID-19. The data were produced by immunoSEQ multiplex PCR, yet TCRdb's version contains in-frame clones alone and is incomplete. The data hold about 160,000 clones, with under 85% observed a single time. The sample consisted of peripheral blood. The receptors shown here come from a man aged 65 to 79 who had recovered from COVID-19.

This chain joins TRBV27 and TRBJ2-1, with TRBD2 matching over 10 bases. The germline CDR1 and CDR2 sequences are MNHEY and SMNVEV (reference sequence). The CDR3 has 14 residues. Unmatched junction bases numbered 3, after V lost 5 bases and J lost 5 bases. The DNA for the CDR3 is TGTGCCAGCAGTAGACTAGCGGGTAACAATGAGCAGTTCTTC. Encoded protein: CASSRLAGNNEQFF.

The chain recombines TRBV7-8 with TRBJ1-3; D may be TRBD1 (6 bases). The germline CDR1 and CDR2 sequences are SGHVS and FQNEAQ. V lost 5 bases and J 3 bases, leaving 11 bases between the germline ends. This CDR3 comprises 14 residues. CDR3 bases: TGTGCCAGCAGCCCGGGGACACTTGGAAACACCATATATTTT. Amino acids: CASSPGTLGNTIYF.

This chain links TRBV10-3 with TRBJ2-3; D is possibly TRBD2 (7 bases). CDR1 and CDR2 from the germline V gene are ENHRY and SYGVKD. The ends were cut back, 5 bases at V and 4 bases at J, with 19 bases in the middle. The CDR3 runs 16 residues. CDR3 protein: CAISSRGGADADTQYF. The DNA of the CDR3 is TGTGCCATCAGTTCAAGGGGGGGCGCCGATGCAGATACGCAGTATTTT.

Only a few counts were recorded for this clone. The chain is built from TRBV10-2 and TRBJ2-5, with D tentatively TRBD2 (6 bases). This CDR3 has 15 amino acids. V was cut by 2 bases and J by 6 bases, with 16 bases left in between. Looked up from germline, CDR1 is WSHSY and CDR2 is SAAADI. In nucleotides, the CDR3 is TGCGCCAGCAGTGAGCAGGAGGGGATCGGGCAGACCCAGTACTTC. Translating it yields CASSEQEGIGQTQYF.

V is TRBV2 and J is TRBJ2-7; a possible D gene is TRBD2 (5 bases). The CDR3 has 13 residues. Trimming left V 8 bases short and J 2 bases short, with 13 bases between. Germline V gives CDR1 SNHLY, CDR2 FYNNEI. The CDR3 is CASGNRRAYEQYF. The CDR3 DNA reads as TGTGCCAGCGGCAATCGGCGGGCCTACGAGCAGTACTTC.

The V gene is TRBV27, the J gene TRBJ1-4; D is perhaps TRBD1 (6 bases). There are 13 residues in the CDR3. Per the germline V gene, CDR1 is MNHEY and CDR2 is SMNVEV (reference sequence). Trimming shortened V by 5 bases and J by 11 bases, and 15 bases separated the two germline ends. The CDR3 nucleotides read TGTGCCAGCAGTGAACAGACAGGCCCCAAACTGTTTTTT. Encoded protein: CASSEQTGPKLFF.

The chain links TRBV7-3 to TRBJ2-1; 7 bases map to TRBD2. Trimming cost V 7 bases and J 6 bases; bases outside gene matches: 6. There are 13 residues in the CDR3. Per germline, CDR1 SGHTA and CDR2 FQGTGA. The CDR3 sequence: CASTPGGGNEQFF. CDR3 nucleotide sequence: TGTGCCAGCACGCCGGGAGGAGGCAATGAGCAGTTCTTC. The whole variable domain, filled in from reference TRBV7-3 and TRBJ2-1, reads GAGVSQTPSNKVTEKGKYVELRCDPISGHTALYWYRQSLGQGPEFLIYFQGTGAADDSGLPNDRFFAVRPEGSVSTLKIQRTERGDSAVYLCASTPGGGNEQFFGPGTRLTVL.

This clone was seen more than once but under ten times. The chain is built from TRBV28 and TRBJ1-1, with D maybe TRBD1 (5 bases). V lost 6 bases, J lost 2 bases, and 19 bases lay in between. Germline lookup yields CDR1 MDHEN and CDR2 SYDVKM. This CDR3 has 16 amino acids. CDR3 DNA: TGTGCCAGCAGACATGGGGGGGTACGGGATAACACTGAAGCTTTCTTT. Protein: CASRHGGVRDNTEAFF.

The chain combines TRBV5-4 with TRBJ2-5; no clear D. Germline V gene sequence: CDR1 SGHNT, CDR2 YYREEE (reference sequence). Trimming shortened V by 0 bases and J by 5 bases, and 17 bases separated the two germline ends. The CDR3 has 16 residues. CDR3 sequence (DNA): TGTGCCAGCAGCTTGGATGGCGCTCGACTGGAGGAGACCCAGTACTTC. Protein: CASSLDGARLEETQYF.

This chain joins TRBV19 and TRBJ2-7; TRBD1 aligns across 9 bases. This CDR3 is 15 amino acids long. V was clipped by 6 bases and J by 0 bases; unmatched bases: 6. Looked up from germline, CDR1 is LNHDA and CDR2 is SQIVND (reference sequence). The CDR3 region is CASRAGTGSSYEQYF. DNA for the CDR3: TGTGCCAGTAGAGCCGGGACAGGGAGCTCCTACGAGCAGTACTTC.

This chain uses TRBV7-2 with TRBJ2-5; TRBD1 aligns across 7 bases. This CDR3 region has 14 residues. The trim removed 4 bases at V and 1 base at J, leaving 3 bases unmatched. Per germline, CDR1 SGHTA and CDR2 FQGNSA. The CDR3 DNA reads TGTGCCAGCAGCTCCGGGACAGCCCAAGAGACCCAGTACTTC. It yields the protein CASSSGTAQETQYF.

In its sample, this clone was seen a few times. Other DNA variants within this sample encode the same CDR3. The chain links TRBV5-4 to TRBJ1-3, with a tentative D call TRBD1 (5 bases). CDR3 length: 15 residues. Germline lookup yields CDR1 SGHNT and CDR2 YYREEE (reference sequence). V was trimmed by 1 base and J by 0 bases, leaving 8 bases between them. The CDR3 nucleotides read TGTGCCAGCAGCTTGCAGGGTAACTCTGGAAACACCATATATTTT. It translates to CASSLQGNSGNTIYF.

This clone came up many times. The CDR3 loop is CASNPRGAPSGRAEVDEQFF. The CDR3 nucleotides are TGTGCCAGCAACCCAAGGGGGGCTCCCAGCGGGAGGGCCGAGGTAGATGAGCAGTTCTTC. The chain combines TRBV6-2 or TRBV6-3 with TRBJ2-1; 10 nucleotides align to TRBD2. The CDR3 sequence is 20 residues long. Trimming removed 7 bases from V and 8 bases from J; junction bases left unmatched: 26. The germline V gene has CDR1 MNHEY and CDR2 SVGEGT.

The chain joins TRBV6-2 or TRBV6-3 to TRBJ2-1; 12 positions agree with TRBD2. CDR1 and CDR2 (germline): MNHEY, SVGEGT. The V and J ends lost 6 bases and 5 bases, in that order; junction bases with no gene match: 11. There are 17 residues in the CDR3. The CDR3 sequence is CASSPSGLAGRNNEQFF. The CDR3 DNA sequence: TGTGCCAGCAGCCCATCCGGACTAGCGGGACGGAACAATGAGCAGTTCTTC.

The chain recombines TRBV7-2 with TRBJ2-1, with 11 bases identical to TRBD2. The CDR3 runs 16 residues. Per the germline V gene, CDR1 is SGHTA and CDR2 is FQGNSA. With 5 bases clipped from V and 1 base from J, the junction kept 4 bases outside the gene matches. The CDR3 sequence: CASSMTSGMSYNEQFF. CDR3 bases: TGTGCCAGCAGCATGACTAGCGGGATGTCCTACAATGAGCAGTTCTTC.

The rearrangement uses TRBV18 and TRBJ1-1; 7 nucleotides align to TRBD1. Germline values: CDR1 KGHSH, CDR2 LQKENI. Trimming at V came to 0 bases and at J to 5 bases, leaving 12 bases not matched to a gene. The CDR3 runs to 17 residues. DNA of the CDR3: TGTGCCAGCTCACCACCTCGCGGGGACAGCCAAAATACTGAAGCTTTCTTT. Translated, it gives CASSPPRGDSQNTEAFF.

The V call is TRBV4-1, the J call TRBJ1-4; 10 bases match TRBD1. This CDR3 spans 16 amino acids. V shed 1 base, J shed 8 bases, and the junction held 7 bases outside the gene matches. Germline V gene lookup returns CDR1 MGHRA and CDR2 YSYEKL. CDR3 sequence reads: CASSQGPGTGVEKLFF. CDR3 DNA sequence: TGCGCCAGCAGCCAAGGACCCGGGACAGGGGTAGAAAAACTGTTTTTT.

This chain links TRBV5-1 with TRBJ2-3; 8 nucleotides agree with TRBD2. The CDR3 is made up of 16 amino acids. V lost 3 bases and J lost 4; bases outside the gene matches: 10. Germline lookup yields CDR1 SGHRS and CDR2 YFSETQ. The CDR3: CASSSVGTSKADTQYF. The DNA for the CDR3 is TGCGCCAGCAGCTCCGTTGGGACTAGTAAGGCAGATACGCAGTATTTT.

V usage is TRBV6-5 and J usage is TRBJ1-1, with a possible D match to TRBD1 (6 bases). V lost 8 bases and J lost 0, with 13 bases in between. CDR1 is MNHEY, CDR2 SVGAGI, per germline. The CDR3 covers 14 residues. The DNA of the CDR3 is TGTGCCAGCCTGGGGGACACCTTGAACACTGAAGCTTTCTTT. It yields the protein CASLGDTLNTEAFF.

The DNA for the CDR3 is TGTGCCAGCTCTCTGGCGGGACAGTCGAACACCGGGGAGCTGTTTTTT. The encoded protein is CASSLAGQSNTGELFF. This sequence joins TRBV18 and TRBJ2-2, with D possibly TRBD1 on 7 matching bases. Germline V gene data show CDR1 as KGHSH and CDR2 as LQKENI. The CDR3 runs to 16 residues. V was pared by 6 bases and J by 0 bases, with 14 bases between.

J is TRBJ1-5 and V is TRBV28; no clear D. The germline CDR1 and CDR2 sequences are MDHEN and SYDVKM. This CDR3 contains 17 residues. V shed 3 bases and J shed 4 bases, with 19 bases lying between them. CDR3 sequence reads: CASSFRSEGVANQPQHF. CDR3 nucleotides: TGTGCCAGCAGTTTTCGAAGTGAGGGTGTGGCAAATCAGCCCCAGCATTTT.

The rearrangement uses TRBV9 and TRBJ1-2, with TRBD1 as a possible D gene (5 bases). Germline V gene sequence: CDR1 SGDLS, CDR2 YYNGEE. The length of the CDR3 is 15 residues. Trimming pared 0 bases from V and 0 bases from J, leaving 9 bases between. The CDR3 here is CASSVGQSSNYGYTF. The CDR3 DNA sequence: TGTGCCAGCAGCGTAGGACAGTCCTCTAACTATGGCTACACCTTC.

V usage is TRBV5-1 and J usage is TRBJ2-3, with 8 positions matching TRBD2. J was trimmed by 1 base and V by 3 bases; bases with no gene match: 13. The germline CDR1 and CDR2 sequences are SGHRS and YFSETQ. The length of the CDR3 is 18 residues. CDR3 loop: CASSSPSDREGGTDTQYF. As DNA, the CDR3 is TGCGCCAGCAGCTCCCCTTCAGATCGGGAGGGGGGCACAGATACGCAGTATTTT.

The table lists this clone with a count of one. The chain joins TRBV12-3 or TRBV12-4 to TRBJ1-3, with 7 bases that match TRBD1. The CDR3 consists of 13 residues. V gave up 6 bases and J gave up 4 bases; unmatched junction bases: 3. CDR3 DNA sequence: TGTGCCAGCAGGGGGACAGAAGGAAACACCATATATTTT. This translates into CASRGTEGNTIYF.

This clone was recorded at least ten times. The chain employs TRBV9 and TRBJ2-2; unclear D gene. The CDR3 sequence is 13 residues long. Per the germline V gene, CDR1 is SGDLS and CDR2 is YYNGEE. Trimming pared 0 bases from V and 6 bases from J, leaving 6 bases between. CDR3 protein: CASSVEISGELFF. Written as DNA, the CDR3 is TGTGCCAGCAGCGTAGAAATCTCCGGGGAGCTGTTTTTT.

The chain joins TRBV11-2 to TRBJ2-7, with TRBD2 identical over 13 bases. Germline loops: CDR1 SGHAT, CDR2 FQNNGV. The ends lost 4 bases at V and 2 bases at J; junction bases unmatched: 5. The CDR3 runs 16 residues. The CDR3 DNA sequence: TGTGCCAGCAGCTCAGGACTAGCGGGAGTCCCCTACGAGCAGTACTTC. This translates into CASSSGLAGVPYEQYF.

The V and J genes are TRBV21-1 and TRBJ2-2; TRBD2 is the table's D call and was not checked against the DNA. TRBV21-1 is noted as a pseudogene. CDR3 length equals 18 residues. CDR3 residues: CATMSLQTRRTNTGELFF. The CDR3 nucleotides are TGTGCCACCATGTCCCTTCAAACTAGGCGGACGAACACCGGGGAGCTGTTTTTT.

This clone was detected once. The rearrangement uses TRBV29-1 and TRBJ2-3, with D maybe TRBD2 (6 bases). CDR3 size: 14 residues. The germline gives CDR1 SQVTM, CDR2 ANQGSEA. DNA for the CDR3: TGCAGTATCTCGGAGGGCAGTAGCACAGATACGCAGTATTTT. Its protein product is CSISEGSSTDTQYF.

The rearrangement links TRBV5-1 to TRBJ2-7; D is perhaps TRBD1 (5 bases). V lost 2 bases to trimming and J lost 7 bases, with 13 bases between them. The CDR3 is 13 residues long. Germline V gene sequence: CDR1 SGHRS, CDR2 YFSETQ. CDR3 nucleotides: TGCGCCAGCAGCTTTAACAGGCAGCTGGAGCAGTACTTC. Its protein product is CASSFNRQLEQYF.

Concerning this clone: Distinct nucleotide sequences in the sample also encode this CDR3. The rearrangement links TRBV3-1 (or the pseudogene TRBV3-2) to TRBJ2-5; D not resolved. The germline gives CDR1 LGHDT, CDR2 YNNKEL (reference sequence). Trimming stripped 1 base from V and 4 bases from J, with 4 bases between. The CDR3 runs 12 residues. CDR3 sequence (DNA): TGTGCCAGCAGCCAAGTTCGAGAGACCCAGTACTTC. It translates to CASSQVRETQYF.